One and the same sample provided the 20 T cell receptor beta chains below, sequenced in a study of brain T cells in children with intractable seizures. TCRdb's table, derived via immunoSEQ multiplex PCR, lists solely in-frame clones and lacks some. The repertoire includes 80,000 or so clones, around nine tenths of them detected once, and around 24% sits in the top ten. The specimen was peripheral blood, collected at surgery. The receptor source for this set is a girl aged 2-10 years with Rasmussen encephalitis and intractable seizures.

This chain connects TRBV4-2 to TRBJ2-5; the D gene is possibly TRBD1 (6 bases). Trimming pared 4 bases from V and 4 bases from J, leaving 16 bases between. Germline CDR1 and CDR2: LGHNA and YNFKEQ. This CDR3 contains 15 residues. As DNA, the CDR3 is TGTGCCAGCAGCCCCCCCCAGGGGTCTATAGAGACCCAGTACTTC. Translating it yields CASSPPQGSIETQYF.

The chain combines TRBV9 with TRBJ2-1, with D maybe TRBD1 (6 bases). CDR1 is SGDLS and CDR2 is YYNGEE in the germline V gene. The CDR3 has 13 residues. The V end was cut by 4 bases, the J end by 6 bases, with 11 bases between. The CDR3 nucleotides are TGTGCCAGCAGCCCCGGACAGCTCAATGAGCAGTTCTTC. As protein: CASSPGQLNEQFF.

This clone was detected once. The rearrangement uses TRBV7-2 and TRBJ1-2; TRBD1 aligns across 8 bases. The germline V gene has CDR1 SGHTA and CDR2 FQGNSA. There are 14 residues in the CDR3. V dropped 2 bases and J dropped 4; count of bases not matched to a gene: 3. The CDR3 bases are TGTGCCAGCAGCTTATCAGGGGGCGGCTATGGCTACACCTTC. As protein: CASSLSGGGYGYTF.

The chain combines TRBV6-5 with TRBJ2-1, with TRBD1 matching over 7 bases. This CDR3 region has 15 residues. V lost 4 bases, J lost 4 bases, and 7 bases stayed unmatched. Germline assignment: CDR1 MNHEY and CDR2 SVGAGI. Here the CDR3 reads CASSSTGVGYNEQFF. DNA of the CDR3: TGTGCCAGCAGTTCTACAGGGGTTGGATACAATGAGCAGTTCTTC.

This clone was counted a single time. The CDR3: CASSPYTGALLRQHF. The CDR3 DNA sequence: TGTGCCAGTAGTCCATATACAGGGGCCCTATTGCGCCAGCATTTT. The chain uses TRBV19 and TRBJ1-5, with 7 bases that match TRBD1. The CDR3 totals 15 residues. J was trimmed by 12 bases and V by 5 bases; bases with no gene match: 16. Germline V gene sequence: CDR1 LNHDA, CDR2 SQIVND (reference sequence).

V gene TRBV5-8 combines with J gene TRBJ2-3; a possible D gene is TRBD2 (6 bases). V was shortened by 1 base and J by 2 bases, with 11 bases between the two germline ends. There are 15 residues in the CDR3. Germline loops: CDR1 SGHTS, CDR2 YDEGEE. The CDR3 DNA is TGTGCCAGCAGCTTGTTGGGGGGTTCCACAGATACGCAGTATTTT. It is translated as CASSLLGGSTDTQYF.

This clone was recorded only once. The CDR3 reads CASSATSGGYNEQFF. The CDR3 DNA follows: TGTGCCAGCAGCGCTACTAGCGGGGGGTACAATGAGCAGTTCTTC. J is TRBJ2-1 and V is TRBV9; 12 bases are shared with TRBD2. CDR1 and CDR2 from the germline V gene are SGDLS and YYNGEE. The CDR3 contains 15 residues. Trimming at V came to 3 bases and at J to 4 bases, leaving 2 bases not matched to a gene.

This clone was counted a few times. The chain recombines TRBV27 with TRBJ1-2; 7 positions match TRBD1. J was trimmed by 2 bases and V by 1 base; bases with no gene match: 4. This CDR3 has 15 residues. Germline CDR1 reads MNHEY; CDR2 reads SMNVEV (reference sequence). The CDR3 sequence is CASSLYRGWNYGYTF. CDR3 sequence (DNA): TGTGCCAGCAGTTTATACAGGGGATGGAACTATGGCTACACCTTC.

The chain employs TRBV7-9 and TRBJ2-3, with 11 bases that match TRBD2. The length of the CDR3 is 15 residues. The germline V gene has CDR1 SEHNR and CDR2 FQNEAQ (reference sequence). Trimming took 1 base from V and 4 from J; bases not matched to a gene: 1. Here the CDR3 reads CASSLELAGADTQYF. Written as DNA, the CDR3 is TGTGCCAGCAGCTTAGAACTAGCGGGAGCAGATACGCAGTATTTT.

The CDR3 bases are TGTGCCAGCCGAGCGACAGGGGGGACCGGGGCGAACACCGGGGAGCTGTTTTTT. Its protein is CASRATGGTGANTGELFF. This sequence joins TRBV21-1 and TRBJ2-2; TRBD1 is the table's D call and was not checked against the DNA. TRBV21-1 counts as a pseudogene. The CDR3 is 18 residues long.

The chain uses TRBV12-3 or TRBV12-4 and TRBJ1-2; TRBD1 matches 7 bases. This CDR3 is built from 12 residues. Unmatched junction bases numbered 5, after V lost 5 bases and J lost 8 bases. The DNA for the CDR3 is TGTGCCAGCAGTCCGAGGACAGGCGGCTACACCTTC. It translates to CASSPRTGGYTF.

CDR3: CASSRFGAGTSGGGGTDTQYF. The CDR3 DNA follows: TGTGCCAGCAGTAGGTTTGGTGCGGGGACTAGCGGGGGTGGTGGCACAGATACGCAGTATTTT. The V and J genes are TRBV27 and TRBJ2-3, with 14 bases that match TRBD2. The germline V gene encodes CDR1 MNHEY and CDR2 SMNVEV (reference sequence). After removal of 5 bases from V and 1 base from J, the junction contained 17 bases not matched to a gene. The CDR3 spans 21 residues.

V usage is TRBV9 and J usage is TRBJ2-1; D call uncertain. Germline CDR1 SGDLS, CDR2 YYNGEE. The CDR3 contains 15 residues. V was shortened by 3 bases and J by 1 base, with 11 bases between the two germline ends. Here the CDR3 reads CASSAEHSSYNEQFF. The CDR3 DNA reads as TGTGCCAGCAGCGCGGAGCATAGTTCCTACAATGAGCAGTTCTTC.

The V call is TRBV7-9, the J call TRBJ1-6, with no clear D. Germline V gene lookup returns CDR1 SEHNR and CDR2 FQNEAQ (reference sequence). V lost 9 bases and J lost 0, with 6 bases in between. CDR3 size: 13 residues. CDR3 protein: CASTASYNSPLHF. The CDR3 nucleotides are TGTGCCAGTACAGCCTCCTATAATTCACCCCTCCACTTT. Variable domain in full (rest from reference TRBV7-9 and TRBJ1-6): DTGVSQNPRHKITKRGQNVTFRCDPISEHNRLYWYRQTLGQGPEFLTYFQNEAQLEKSRLLSDRFSAERPKGSFSTLEIQRTEQGDSAMYLCASTASYNSPLHFGNGTRLTVT.

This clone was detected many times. CDR3 residues: CASSFADGETMDGYTF. The CDR3 DNA reads TGTGCCAGCAGCTTTGCTGATGGGGAAACTATGGATGGCTACACCTTC. This chain links TRBV5-5 with TRBJ1-2; no firm D call. Germline V CDR1 and CDR2: SGHKS, YYEKEE (reference sequence). V was pared by 2 bases and J by 6 bases, with 20 bases between. The CDR3 sequence is 16 residues long.

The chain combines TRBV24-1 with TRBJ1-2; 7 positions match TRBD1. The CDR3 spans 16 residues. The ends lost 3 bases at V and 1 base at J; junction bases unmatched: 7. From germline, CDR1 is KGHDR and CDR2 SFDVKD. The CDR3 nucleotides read TGTGCCACCAGTGATGGAGGGACAGAGTTTAACTATGGCTACACCTTC. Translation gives CATSDGGTEFNYGYTF.

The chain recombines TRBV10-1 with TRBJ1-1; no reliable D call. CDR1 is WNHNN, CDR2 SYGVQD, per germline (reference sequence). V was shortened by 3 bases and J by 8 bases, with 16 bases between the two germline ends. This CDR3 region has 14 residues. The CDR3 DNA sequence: TGCGCCAGCAGTGAAACGGCTTTGGTGGGGGAAGCTTTCTTT. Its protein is CASSETALVGEAFF.

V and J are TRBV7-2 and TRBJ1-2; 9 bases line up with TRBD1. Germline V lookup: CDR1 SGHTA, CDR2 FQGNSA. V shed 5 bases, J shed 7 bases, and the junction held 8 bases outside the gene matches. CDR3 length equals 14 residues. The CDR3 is CASSQGTGRGGYTF. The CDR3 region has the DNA TGTGCCAGCAGCCAAGGGACAGGGCGGGGTGGCTACACCTTC.

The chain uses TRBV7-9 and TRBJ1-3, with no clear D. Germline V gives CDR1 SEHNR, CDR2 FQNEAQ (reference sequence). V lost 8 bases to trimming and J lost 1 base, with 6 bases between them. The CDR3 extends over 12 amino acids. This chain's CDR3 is CASEGSGNTIYF. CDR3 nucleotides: TGTGCCAGCGAGGGTTCTGGAAACACCATATATTTT.

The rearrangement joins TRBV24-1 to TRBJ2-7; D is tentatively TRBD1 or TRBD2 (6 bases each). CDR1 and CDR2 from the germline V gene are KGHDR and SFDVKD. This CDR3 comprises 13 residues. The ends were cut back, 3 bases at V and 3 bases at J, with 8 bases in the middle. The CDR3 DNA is TGTGCCACCAGTGATGAGGGGGGCTACGAGCAGTACTTC. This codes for CATSDEGGYEQYF.